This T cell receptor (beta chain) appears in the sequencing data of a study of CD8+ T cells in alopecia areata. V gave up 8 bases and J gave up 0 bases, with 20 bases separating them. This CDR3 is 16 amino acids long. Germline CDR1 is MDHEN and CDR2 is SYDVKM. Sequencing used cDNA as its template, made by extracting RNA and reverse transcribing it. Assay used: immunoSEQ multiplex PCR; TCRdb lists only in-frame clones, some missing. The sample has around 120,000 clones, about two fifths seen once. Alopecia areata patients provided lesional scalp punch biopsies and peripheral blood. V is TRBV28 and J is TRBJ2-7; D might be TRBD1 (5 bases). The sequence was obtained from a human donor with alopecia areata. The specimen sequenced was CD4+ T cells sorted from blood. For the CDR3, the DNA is TGTGCCAGCCTAGGGGATCGGGTCAGCTCCTCCTACGAGCAGTACTTC. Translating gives CASLGDRVSSSYEQYF.